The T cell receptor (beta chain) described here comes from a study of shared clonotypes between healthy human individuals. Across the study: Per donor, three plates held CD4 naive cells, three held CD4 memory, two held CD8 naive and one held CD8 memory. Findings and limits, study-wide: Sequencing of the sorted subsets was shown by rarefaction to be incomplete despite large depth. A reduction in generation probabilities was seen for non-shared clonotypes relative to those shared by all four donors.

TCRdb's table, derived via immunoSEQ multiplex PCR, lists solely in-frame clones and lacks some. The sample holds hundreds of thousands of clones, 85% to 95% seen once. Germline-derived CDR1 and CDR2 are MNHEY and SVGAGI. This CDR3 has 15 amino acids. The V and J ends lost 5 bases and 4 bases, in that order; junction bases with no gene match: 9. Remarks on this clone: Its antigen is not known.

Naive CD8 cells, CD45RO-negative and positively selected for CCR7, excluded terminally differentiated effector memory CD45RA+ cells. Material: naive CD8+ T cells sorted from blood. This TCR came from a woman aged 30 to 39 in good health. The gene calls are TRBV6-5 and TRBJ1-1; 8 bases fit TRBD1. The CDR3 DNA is TGTGCCAGCAGTCGTAACACAGGGGGGAGCACTGAAGCTTTCTTT. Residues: CASSRNTGGSTEAFF.